This T cell receptor beta chain was profiled in a study of cytomegalovirus exposure and HLA in healthy donors. Overall study findings and caveats: With high specificity and sensitivity, the classifier reportedly diagnosed cytomegalovirus status. A few chains linked to CMV were shown in vitro to be specific for CMV antigens. Whilst most TCR sequences proved rare, a subset of public TCRs occurred across many donors. The study designated 164 TCR beta chains cytomegalovirus-associated.

Clones were sequenced by immunoSEQ multiplex PCR, and TCRdb holds only the in-frame ones, with some missing. The top ten hold less than 2% of the sample, which has roughly 100,000 clones, about 85% seen once. The CDR3 is made up of 15 amino acids. Germline V gene sequence: CDR1 MNHEY, CDR2 SVGAGI. V lost 6 bases to trimming and J lost 1 base, with 15 bases between them. Notes on this clone: Its target is not known.

The receptor's source is a woman younger than 35 in good health and CMV-seropositive. The J gene is TRBJ1-1, the V gene TRBV6-5, with D possibly matching TRBD1 (5 bases). Specimen: PBMCs. CDR3 sequence (DNA): TGTGCCAGCAGAATTTCCAGGGTTGCGAACACTGAAGCTTTCTTT. Protein: CASRISRVANTEAFF.